The 4 T cell receptor beta chains given below trace back to one sample, sequenced in a study of T cells in Graves' hyperthyroidism and ophthalmopathy. TCR beta CDR3 sequences were amplified from RNA transcripts. The HTBI primer set served for first-round RT-PCR of the TCR CDR3. TCRdb reprocessed the multiplex PCR reads via MiXCR and lists one record per CDR3 protein. The profile covers 600,000 to 650,000 distinct CDR3 sequences, with under 20% appearing a single time and less than 4.5% taken by the ten largest. The sequenced sample consisted of blood. Receptors originate from a young woman with Graves' hyperthyroidism.

This clonotype was picked up many times. The V and J genes are TRBV28 and TRBJ2-1; possibly TRBD1 or TRBD2 for D (5 bases each). V lost 5 bases to trimming and J lost 2 bases, with 16 bases between them. The germline V gene has CDR1 MDHEN and CDR2 SYDVKM. The CDR3 is 16 residues long. CDR3 in amino acids: CASSTLGRPTYNEQFF. The CDR3 DNA reads TGTGCCAGCAGTACCCTGGGACGGCCAACCTACAATGAGCAGTTCTTC.

This clonotype has at least ten counts. The gene calls are TRBV5-1 and TRBJ2-7; 9 positions agree with TRBD1. V lost 9 bases to trimming and J lost 5 bases; unmatched junction nucleotides: 12. Germline CDR1 and CDR2: SGHRS and YFSETQ. The CDR3 loop spans 14 amino acids. CDR3 region: CATSRPGQGHEQYF. The DNA of the CDR3 is TGCGCCACCTCAAGACCGGGACAGGGACACGAGCAGTACTTC.

This clonotype was observed many times. The V gene is TRBV7-9, the J gene TRBJ2-5; TRBD2 is a possible D gene (5 bases). The CDR3 runs to 14 residues. Trimming shortened V by 1 base and J by 4 bases, and 10 bases separated the two germline ends. Germline V gene data show CDR1 as SEHNR and CDR2 as FQNEAQ (reference sequence). The CDR3 region is CASSLGGLRETQYF. CDR3 DNA: TGTGCCAGCAGCTTAGGTGGACTGAGAGAGACCCAGTACTTC.

This clonotype occurred a few times. The V call is TRBV9, the J call TRBJ1-1, with D maybe TRBD1 (6 bases). The CDR3 has 14 residues. CDR1 is SGDLS and CDR2 is YYNGEE in the germline V gene. With 0 bases removed from V and 3 bases from J, the gap between germline ends came to 9 bases. CDR3 DNA sequence: TGTGCCAGCAGCGTAGGATGGACAGACACTGAAGCTTTCTTT. Translated, it gives CASSVGWTDTEAFF.